The 2 T cell receptor beta chains below were found in one sample sequenced in a study of T-cell memory formation after mild COVID-19. TCRdb redid the calling of the 5' RACE reads with MiXCR, one entry per CDR3 protein. Among about 400,000 distinct CDR3 sequences listed, around 17% were seen once. Material for sequencing was PBMCs or a T cell subset sorted from them (not recorded which). The receptors were sampled from a man younger than 35 who had mild COVID-19 (a few samples of this study predate the infection). Cell type and time point are not known.

V usage is TRBV12-3 or TRBV12-4 and J usage is TRBJ2-2; D unclear. This CDR3 is 14 amino acids long. The ends were cut back, 3 bases at V and 7 bases at J, with 12 bases in the middle. CDR3 in amino acids: CASSFMIPGGELFF. As DNA, the CDR3 is TGTGCCAGCAGTTTTATGATACCGGGCGGGGAGCTGTTTTTT.

This clonotype was seen at least ten times. J is TRBJ2-7 and V is TRBV24-1; D is unclear. V was shortened by 3 bases and J by 4 bases, with 3 bases between the two germline ends. There are 11 residues in the CDR3. Germline V gene data show CDR1 as KGHDR and CDR2 as SFDVKD. The CDR3 sequence is CATSDGYEQYF. The CDR3 DNA reads TGTGCCACCAGTGATGGATACGAGCAGTACTTC.